This T cell receptor (beta chain) was sequenced for a study of blood T cell repertoires in COVID-19 (TCRdb year 2020). Study-level background: The collaborator samples originated in the United States, Italy and Spain and spanned the acute and convalescent phases of COVID-19. The material from the prospective study consisted of cDNA or gDNA derived from T cells, B-cell-depleted T cells, or PBMCs. Deeply sampled blood TCRbeta repertoires from subjects exposed to, actively infected with, or recovered from COVID-19 were included in the dataset. The repertoires were released in a freely available public database intended as a resource for research on the immune response to SARS-CoV-2. The samples were drawn from the first 160 participants of the ongoing ImmuneRACE study and from more than 1,000 subjects provided by 6 global collaborators. The sample metadata nearly always contained a de-identified subject ID, COVID-19 status, age in years and sex. Where HLA class I and class II types were available, the types were taken from metadata supplied by the sample provider, not from assay-based typing.

Looking up the germline V gene (reference sequence) yields CDR1 LNHNV and CDR2 YYDKDF. V trim: 0 bases; J trim: 2 bases; unmatched bases: 5. The CDR3, from cysteine to phenylalanine, totals 16 residues. Left in the record is the CDR3 DNA by itself, 48 bases read in frame from the first base. Here is what the overall study found, with its caveats: How much clinical and demographic metadata was included differed by source and by participant, and the metadata was provided uncurated.

The collaborating institutions used their own protocols to collect whole blood in K2EDTA tubes. For TCRbeta analysis, collaborators shipped samples as frozen whole blood, isolated PBMCs, or DNA extracted from either of those sample types. TCRbeta CDR3 regions were amplified from genomic DNA using the immunoSEQ Assay, a bias-controlled multiplex PCR. Per the original workflow: The number of nucleated cells in each sample was estimated from the amplification of reference gene primers within the assay. To quantify the absolute abundance of each unique TCRbeta CDR3 rearrangement, sequence reads were collapsed and filtered. For each sample, productive Simpson clonality was calculated as the square root of Simpson's diversity index over productive rearrangements. Sourced from immuneACCESS, this table was stored by TCRdb with only in-frame sequences that have V and J called. A share of the clones is absent; for the studies checked, an unresolved V gene accounts for under half, and the remainder has no known explanation. V, J and clone size reflect that table, while D and trimming were determined from the DNA. The sample records about 240,000 clones, approximately 78% of which are singletons. The ten largest clones add up to 12% of the sample.

Of note for this clone: It has no known antigen specificity. Base-call qualities are not available, and no considerably larger clone is one nucleotide away.

The chain employs TRBV15 and TRBJ2-7, with 9 bases aligning to TRBD2. The sequence was collected from an older woman with active or convalescent COVID-19. The sequencing input was peripheral blood. This receptor has the CDR3 CATSRDQAGGPYEQYF. Read as DNA, the sequence is TGTGCCACCAGCAGAGATCAGGCGGGGGGGCCCTACGAGCAGTACTTC.